A selection of T cell receptor beta chains follows, all from one sample in a study of PD-L1 blockade in urothelial cancer. The repertoire was sequenced with immunoSEQ multiplex PCR; TCRdb's copy has only in-frame clones and lacks some. The sample has 50,000 or so clones, about 86% seen once. Sequences were derived from PBMCs, sampled around atezolizumab (anti-PD-L1) treatment. These receptors were obtained from a man aged 55 to 70 with urothelial cancer. The CDR3 runs from the conserved cysteine through the conserved F or W. The D gene is left open where the match is weak. Clone size appears in some rows only: once, few, many, or a class for an expanded clone.

CASSQGTGVLTGELFF,TGTGCCAGCAGCCAAGGGACAGGGGTTTTAACCGGGGAGCTGTTTTTT,16,TRBJ2-2,TRBV4-2,-,TRBD1
CASSQGLGNTDTQYF,TGTGCCAGCAGCCAAGGACTAGGGAACACAGATACGCAGTATTTT,15,TRBJ2-3,TRBV7-9,-,TRBD2
CASSQGRDRGRNEQFF,TGCGCCAGCAGCCAAGGTCGGGACAGGGGTAGAAATGAGCAGTTCTTC,16,TRBJ2-1,TRBV4-1,-,TRBD1
CASSFETGGEQFF,TGTGCCAGCAGCTTCGAAACGGGTGGTGAGCAGTTCTTC,13,TRBJ2-1,TRBV7-9,-,-
CASSEEGRYGYTF,TGTGCCAGCAGTGAAGAGGGGCGCTATGGCTACACCTTC,13,TRBJ1-2,TRBV6-1,-,-
CASSFFAGGSSYNEQFF,TGCGCCAGCAGCTTTTTCGCGGGGGGAAGCTCCTACAATGAGCAGTTCTTC,17,TRBJ2-1,TRBV5-1,-,TRBD2
CASSPGTSGTPPQYF,TGTGCCAGCAGCCCCGGGACTAGCGGGACCCCCCCGCAGTACTTC,15,TRBJ2-7,TRBV7-6,-,TRBD2
CASRRTGGLGTEAFF,TGTGCCAGCAGGAGGACAGGGGGCTTGGGCACTGAAGCTTTCTTT,15,TRBJ1-1,TRBV11-1,-,TRBD1
CASSQGQGLNTEAFF,TGCGCCAGCAGCCAGGGACAGGGGCTTAACACTGAAGCTTTCTTT,15,TRBJ1-1,TRBV4-1,-,TRBD1
CASSPETGFGEAFF,TGTGCCAGTAGTCCCGAGACAGGGTTTGGTGAAGCTTTCTTT,14,TRBJ1-1,TRBV19,-,TRBD1
CAWKGTKTYEQYF,TGTGCCTGGAAGGGGACAAAGACCTACGAGCAGTACTTC,13,TRBJ2-7,TRBV30,-,-
CASSWGSEVTDTQYF,TGCGCCAGCAGCTGGGGTAGCGAGGTAACAGATACGCAGTATTTT,15,TRBJ2-3,TRBV5-1,-,-
CASSQGHSGNTIYF,TGTGCCAGCAGCCAGGGTCACTCTGGAAACACCATATATTTT,14,TRBJ1-3,TRBV21-1,-,-
CASSQDGGVLYNEQFF,TGTGCCAGCAGCCAAGACGGAGGGGTCTTGTACAATGAGCAGTTCTTC,16,TRBJ2-1,TRBV4-2,-,-
CASSEPRREIYGYTF,TGTGCCAGCAGTGAACCGAGAAGAGAAATCTATGGCTACACCTTC,15,TRBJ1-2,TRBV2,-,-
CAAGTASYEQYF,TGTGCCGCCGGGACTGCCTCCTACGAGCAGTACTTC,12,TRBJ2-7,TRBV10-3,-,-
CASSLGDRGNQETQYF,TGCGCCAGCAGCTTGGGGGACAGGGGGAACCAAGAGACCCAGTACTTC,16,TRBJ2-5,TRBV5-1,-,TRBD1
CASSIEPSYEQYF,TGTGCCAGCAGCATCGAGCCATCCTACGAGCAGTACTTC,13,TRBJ2-7,TRBV21-1,-,-
CSAGDRGFGTEAFF,TGCAGCGCCGGAGACAGGGGGTTTGGTACTGAAGCTTTCTTT,14,TRBJ1-1,TRBV29-1,-,TRBD1
CASSLDRGRTTEAFF,TGTGCCAGCAGCTTAGACAGGGGGCGCACCACTGAAGCTTTCTTT,15,TRBJ1-1,TRBV7-2,-,TRBD1
CASSPTRNTGELFF,TGTGCCAGCAGTCCAACAAGGAACACCGGGGAGCTGTTTTTT,14,TRBJ2-2,TRBV6-1,few,-
CASSPLTGTDTGELFF,TGTGCCAGCTCACCCTTGACAGGGACGGACACCGGGGAGCTGTTTTTT,16,TRBJ2-2,TRBV18,-,TRBD1
CASSQVQGPGNTIYF,TGTGCCAGCAGCCAAGTCCAGGGGCCTGGAAACACCATATATTTT,15,TRBJ1-3,TRBV14,few,-
CAWSTGISYEQYF,TGTGCCTGGAGTACAGGGATTTCCTACGAGCAGTACTTC,13,TRBJ2-7,TRBV30,-,-
CASNTGTSGGWELFF,TGTGCCAGTAACACCGGGACTAGCGGGGGGTGGGAGCTGTTTTTT,15,TRBJ2-2,TRBV19,few,TRBD2
CASTYTTGSSGNTIYF,TGTGCCAGCACTTACACTACAGGGAGCTCTGGAAACACCATATATTTT,16,TRBJ1-3,TRBV6-6,-,-
CASSLNRVLNTEAFF,TGTGCCAGCAGCCTGAACAGGGTCCTAAACACTGAAGCTTTCTTT,15,TRBJ1-1,TRBV5-6,-,-
CASSQRAGTDTQYF,TGTGCCAGCAGCCAGAGGGCCGGCACAGATACGCAGTATTTT,14,TRBJ2-3,TRBV6-5,-,-
CASSLLDGSETQYF,TGTGCCAGCAGCTTGCTCGACGGGTCGGAGACCCAGTACTTC,14,TRBJ2-5,TRBV5-5,-,-
CASSFPRQGNYGYTF,TGTGCCAGCAGCTTTCCCCGACAGGGTAACTATGGCTACACCTTC,15,TRBJ1-2,TRBV5-4,-,TRBD1
CASRSGQLGGYTF,TGTGCCAGCAGATCTGGACAGCTGGGTGGCTACACCTTC,13,TRBJ1-2,TRBV5-6,-,-
CAWSLSGHGNQPQHF,TGTGCCTGGAGTTTAAGCGGGCATGGTAATCAGCCCCAGCATTTT,15,TRBJ1-5,TRBV30,once,-
CASSLAGNSGNTIYF,TGTGCCAGCAGCTTAGCAGGGAATTCTGGAAACACCATATATTTT,15,TRBJ1-3,TRBV11-2,-,-
CASSGLGNSPLHF,TGTGCCAGTTCAGGGCTGGGTAATTCACCCCTCCACTTT,13,TRBJ1-6,TRBV19,-,-
CASRVSFGANYGYTF,TGTGCCAGCCGAGTAAGCTTCGGGGCTAACTATGGCTACACCTTC,15,TRBJ1-2,TRBV7-2,few,-
CASSEIGGMASNYGYTF,TGTGCCAGCAGTGAAATTGGAGGGATGGCCTCTAACTATGGCTACACCTTC,17,TRBJ1-2,TRBV2,-,-
CASSIYYRASNQPQHF,TGTGCCAGTAGTATATATTACAGGGCTAGCAATCAGCCCCAGCATTTT,16,TRBJ1-5,TRBV19,-,-